This is a list of T cell receptor beta chains from one sample in a study of technical replicates of blood from a few donors. The protocol was immunoSEQ multiplex PCR, while the TCRdb copy is restricted to in-frame clones and leaves out a portion. The table lists over 50,000 clones, 92% of them singletons. The sample was PBMCs. Source of these receptors: a human donor in good health. Some clones in this sample may be carry-over from other donors' samples. CDR3s include the opening cysteine and the closing phenylalanine or tryptophan. D genes are given only for firm matches. The size field is filled for only some rows; it gives once, few, many or a size class.

>.|.|TRBV10-2|TRBJ1-6
TGCGCCAGCAGAGCAGGGAGGAATTCACCCCTCCACTTT
CASRAGRNSPLHF
>.|.|TRBV5-1|TRBJ1-5
TGCGCCAGCAGCTTGGAAGGGGTTAGCAATCAGCCCCAGCATTTT
CASSLEGVSNQPQHF
>.|.|TRBV2|TRBJ1-5
TGTGCCAGCAGTGAAAGGGACACCAATCAGCCCCAGCATTTT
CASSERDTNQPQHF
>.|.|TRBV19|TRBJ1-5
TGTGCCAGTAGTGCGAAAACAGGTCCTAGCAATCAGCCCCAGCATTTT
CASSAKTGPSNQPQHF
>.|.|TRBV9|TRBJ2-1
TGTGCCAGCAGCCTGACGGGGAGCTCCTACAATGAGCAGTTCTTC
CASSLTGSSYNEQFF
>.|TRBD2|TRBV27|TRBJ2-2
TGTGCCAGCAGTCCTTTAGCGGGACTCAGTTTAGGGGAGCTGTTTTTT
CASSPLAGLSLGELFF
>.|.|TRBV7-2|TRBJ2-2
TGTGCCAGCAGCTTACAGGGGGGATCGGCCGGGGAGCTGTTTTTT
CASSLQGGSAGELFF
>.|.|TRBV9|TRBJ2-1
TGTGCCAGCAGCGTAGCTACAGGGCTTCTCAATGAGCAGTTCTTC
CASSVATGLLNEQFF
>.|.|TRBV6-5|TRBJ1-6
TGTGCCAGCAGTTACGGTCCAGGGGCTGGCTCACCCCTCCACTTT
CASSYGPGAGSPLHF
>.|TRBD1|TRBV10-3|TRBJ2-5
TGTGCCATCAGCTTGGGACAGCAAGAGACCCAGTACTTC
CAISLGQQETQYF
>.|TRBD1|TRBV18|TRBJ1-4
TGTGCCAGCTCACCACAGGGGGCCTATGAAAAACTGTTTTTT
CASSPQGAYEKLFF
>.|TRBD1|TRBV7-2|TRBJ1-2
TGTGCCAGCAGCACAAGGGGGACAGGGATTGTCTATGGCTACACCTTC
CASSTRGTGIVYGYTF
>.|TRBD1|TRBV6-6|TRBJ1-5
TGTGCCAGCAGCCCGGACAGGGTGTACAATCAGCCCCAGCATTTT
CASSPDRVYNQPQHF
>.|.|TRBV30|TRBJ2-2
TGTGCCTGGAGTGTATCCCCCTCTAGCGTACTCACCGGGGAGCTGTTTTTT
CAWSVSPSSVLTGELFF
>once|.|TRBV5-1|TRBJ2-7
TGCGCCAGCAGCTTGGAGTCTAGGCACGAGCAGTACTTC
CASSLESRHEQYF
>.|TRBD1|TRBV10-3|TRBJ1-1
TGTGCCATCAGGATGGCAGGGGGCGTCGGAGGGGACACTGAAGCTTTCTTT
CAIRMAGGVGGDTEAFF
>.|TRBD2|TRBV7-6|TRBJ2-1
TGTGCCAGCAGCTTAGCGCGGGTAACTAGCGGGAGGGCAAGAAATGAGCAGTTCTTC
CASSLARVTSGRARNEQFF
>.|TRBD1|TRBV12-5|TRBJ2-5
TGTGCTAGTGGTTTGGTAGTGGGACAGGGGGCGGGCGACCAGTACTTC
CASGLVVGQGAGDQYF
>.|.|TRBV5-1|TRBJ1-2
TGCGCCAGCAGCTTGGCCGGGAATAACTATGGCTACACCTTC
CASSLAGNNYGYTF